One and the same sample provided the 19 T cell receptor beta chains below, sequenced in a study of long-term antiretroviral therapy in people with HIV. The authors ran the immunoSEQ assay, v3.0, at survey level. Measured with immunoSEQ multiplex PCR; TCRdb has only the in-frame clones, and not every one. The table lists 25,000 to 35,000 clones, around 85% of them singletons. The material was unsorted PBMCs, obtained around 5 years before starting antiretroviral therapy. These receptor sequences come from a man between 50 and 59 years old with HIV.

The chain uses TRBV7-2 and TRBJ2-1; the D call may be TRBD1 or TRBD2 (5 bases each). Germline V gives CDR1 SGHTA, CDR2 FQGNSA. V dropped 3 bases and J dropped 8 bases, with 11 bases sitting between them. The CDR3 spans 13 residues. The CDR3 loop reads CASSLRGFDEQFF. The CDR3 coding sequence is TGTGCCAGCAGCTTGAGGGGTTTCGATGAGCAGTTCTTC.

The chain combines TRBV7-2 with TRBJ1-1; D is ambiguous. Trimming shortened V by 3 bases and J by 1 base, and 9 bases separated the two germline ends. Germline lookup yields CDR1 SGHTA and CDR2 FQGNSA. This CDR3 contains 14 residues. In DNA, the CDR3 is TGTGCCAGCAGCTTCCAAACAGCGAACACTGAAGCTTTCTTT. Amino acids: CASSFQTANTEAFF.

This chain connects TRBV5-4 to TRBJ2-2; 10 bases align to TRBD2. The germline CDR1 and CDR2 sequences are SGHNT and YYREEE (reference sequence). The ends lost 3 bases at V and 1 base at J; junction bases unmatched: 3. The CDR3 is 16 residues long. Here the CDR3 reads CASSYSGRRNTGELFF. DNA of the CDR3: TGTGCCAGCAGCTATAGCGGGAGGAGGAACACCGGGGAGCTGTTTTTT.

V usage is TRBV9 and J usage is TRBJ2-2, with D hard to call. Germline values: CDR1 SGDLS, CDR2 YYNGEE. This CDR3 has 12 residues. Trimming pared 2 bases from V and 4 bases from J, leaving 3 bases between. The CDR3 loop is CASSVSTGELFF. The CDR3 coding sequence is TGTGCCAGCAGCGTGAGCACCGGGGAGCTGTTTTTT.

This chain uses TRBV28 with TRBJ2-7, with TRBD2 as a possible D gene (5 bases). This CDR3 region has 16 residues. The V gene's germline CDR1 is MDHEN and CDR2 SYDVKM. The germline V and J ends were trimmed by 10 bases and 4 bases, with 26 bases remaining between them. The CDR3: CAIGRAQGRIGYEQYF. CDR3 nucleotides: TGTGCCATCGGGCGGGCCCAAGGGCGTATTGGTTACGAGCAGTACTTC.

The chain has TRBV6-6 and TRBJ1-2; a possible D gene is TRBD1 (5 bases). Germline-derived CDR1 and CDR2 are MNHNY and SVGAGI (reference sequence). This CDR3 contains 15 residues. Trimming removed 11 bases from V and 2 bases from J, with 21 bases in between. The CDR3 loop is CAGGGDSSRNYGYTF. CDR3 DNA: TGTGCCGGCGGGGGTGACAGTTCAAGAAACTATGGCTACACCTTC.

This clone was detected only once. One end of the junction is discordant with germline, which a read error may explain. The chain is built from TRBV2 and TRBJ2-7; D might be TRBD2 (5 bases). The CDR3 spans 15 residues. Germline assignment: CDR1 SNHLY and CDR2 FYNNEI. Here the CDR3 reads CASSDTVWTSYEQYF. CDR3 in DNA: TGCGCCAGCAGTGATACGGTATGGACTTCCTACGAGCAGTACTTC.

A single count supports this clone. The chain has TRBV7-3 and TRBJ2-5, with D possibly being TRBD1 (6 bases). V was shortened by 5 bases and J by 2 bases, with 9 bases between the two germline ends. The CDR3 is made up of 13 amino acids. The germline V gene encodes CDR1 SGHTA and CDR2 FQGTGA. The CDR3: CASSKGVQETQYF. As DNA, the CDR3 is TGTGCCAGCAGCAAGGGGGTTCAAGAGACCCAGTACTTC. Complete variable domain (other parts from reference TRBV7-3 and TRBJ2-5): GAGVSQTPSNKVTEKGKYVELRCDPISGHTALYWYRQSLGQGPEFLIYFQGTGAADDSGLPNDRFFAVRPEGSVSTLKIQRTERGDSAVYLCASSKGVQETQYFGPGTRLLVL.

The CDR3 DNA sequence: TGCGCCAGCAGCCCAAACGGTCCGTACGAGCAGTACTTC. It yields the protein CASSPNGPYEQYF. The rearrangement links TRBV5-1 to TRBJ2-7; D is unresolved. Per germline, CDR1 SGHRS and CDR2 YFSETQ. CDR3 length: 13 amino acids. The germline V and J ends were trimmed by 4 bases and 4 bases, with 12 bases remaining between them.

The rearrangement uses TRBV25-1 and TRBJ2-1; TRBD2 matches 10 bases. Germline CDR1 MGHDK, CDR2 SYGVNS. V trimming: 6 bases; J trimming: 5 bases; junction bases outside the gene matches: 4. This CDR3 spans 14 amino acids. The CDR3: CASRLAGNNNEQFF. In DNA form, the CDR3 reads TGTGCCAGCAGACTAGCGGGGAACAACAATGAGCAGTTCTTC.

The CDR3 DNA reads TGTGCCAGCAGTGAAATAGGGGTTCGGAAGACCCAGTACTTC. Amino acids: CASSEIGVRKTQYF. This chain links TRBV6-1 with TRBJ2-5; D possibly corresponds to TRBD1 (5 bases). Trimming took off 2 bases at V and 6 bases at J, with 13 bases between the two ends. Germline V gene sequence: CDR1 MNHNS, CDR2 SASEGT. The CDR3 is made up of 14 amino acids.

This clone was counted between two and nine times. This chain connects TRBV7-2 to TRBJ2-2, with D perhaps TRBD2 (5 bases). This CDR3 has 14 amino acids. V lost 1 base to trimming and J lost 7 bases, with 10 bases between them. Germline CDR1 reads SGHTA; CDR2 reads FQGNSA. For the CDR3, the DNA is TGTGCCAGCAGCTTAGTTGGCGGACTCGGGGAGCTGTTTTTT. Translation: CASSLVGGLGELFF.

The chain has TRBV27 and TRBJ2-5; no reliable D call. Trimming took off 2 bases at V and 1 base at J, with 5 bases between the two ends. The CDR3 is 13 amino acids. The germline V gene has CDR1 MNHEY and CDR2 SMNVEV (reference sequence). CDR3 in amino acids: CASSLKRQETQYF. As DNA, the CDR3 is TGTGCCAGCAGTTTAAAACGCCAAGAGACCCAGTACTTC.

To note about this clone: At one of its ends the junction is not consistent with the germline gene, which may arise from a read error. The chain joins TRBV10-3 to TRBJ2-2, with a weak D call TRBD2 (5 bases). This CDR3 has 15 residues. From germline, CDR1 is ENHRY and CDR2 SYGVKD. The CDR3: CATSVIPADTGELFF. The CDR3 DNA reads TGTGCCACCAGTGTTATTCCAGCGGACACCGGGGAGCTGTTTTTT.

The V gene is TRBV10-1, the J gene TRBJ2-7; D gene ambiguous. Germline-derived CDR1 and CDR2 are WNHNN and SYGVQD (reference sequence). V was clipped by 2 bases and J by 1 base, with 6 bases between them. The CDR3 extends over 13 amino acids. CDR3 in amino acids: CASSETESYEQYF. CDR3 DNA sequence: TGCGCCAGCAGTGAGACAGAATCCTACGAGCAGTACTTC.

The rearrangement joins TRBV6-5 to TRBJ2-4, with 8 bases lining up with TRBD1. This CDR3 spans 14 amino acids. With V trimmed by 6 bases and J by 8 bases, 9 bases remained unmatched. CDR1 is MNHEY, CDR2 SVGAGI, per germline. The CDR3 region is CASRKSGGIYIQYF. CDR3 coding DNA: TGTGCCAGCAGGAAATCAGGGGGCATATACATTCAGTACTTC.

The V and J genes are TRBV29-1 and TRBJ2-1; the D gene could be TRBD1 or TRBD2 (5 bases each). Germline loops: CDR1 SQVTM, CDR2 ANQGSEA. The CDR3 is made up of 13 amino acids. V was shortened by 1 base and J by 8 bases, with 12 bases between the two germline ends. CDR3 sequence: CSVEAQGRYEQFF. The CDR3 DNA reads TGCAGCGTTGAAGCCCAGGGACGGTATGAGCAGTTCTTC.

The chain carries TRBV10-3 and TRBJ1-1, with D unclear. Germline V CDR1 and CDR2: ENHRY, SYGVKD. Deletions cut 3 bases from V and 4 bases from J, with 12 bases between. The CDR3 is made up of 14 amino acids. The CDR3 DNA follows: TGTGCCATCAGTGATCCAGGAATTGGCACTGAAGCTTTCTTT. Protein: CAISDPGIGTEAFF.

The V and J genes are TRBV9 and TRBJ1-4, with 7 nucleotides matching TRBD1. J was trimmed by 4 bases and V by 4 bases; bases with no gene match: 7. Per germline, CDR1 SGDLS and CDR2 YYNGEE. The length of the CDR3 is 15 residues. The chain's CDR3 is CASSKQGRGNEKLFF. CDR3 bases: TGTGCCAGCAGCAAACAGGGGAGGGGTAATGAAAAACTGTTTTTT.